The 17 T cell receptor beta chains given below trace back to one sample, sequenced in a study of blood T cell repertoires in COVID-19. Data came from immunoSEQ multiplex PCR; TCRdb stores just in-frame clones and leaves some out. The data hold about 280,000 clones, with 70% to 90% observed a single time. Sequencing was performed on peripheral blood. These TCRs come from a man aged 50 to 59 with active or convalescent COVID-19.

DNA for the CDR3: TGTGCCAGCAGTGACGGGGCCTACGAGCAGTACTTC. Protein product: CASSDGAYEQYF. The rearrangement uses TRBV2 and TRBJ2-7, with D possibly matching TRBD2 (5 bases). CDR1 is SNHLY and CDR2 is FYNNEI in the germline V gene. This CDR3 has 12 residues. V was shortened by 3 bases and J by 2 bases, with 5 bases between the two germline ends.

The chain recombines TRBV19 with TRBJ1-4; D gene unclear. V lost 7 bases and J 1 base, leaving 7 bases between the germline ends. Germline CDR1 and CDR2: LNHDA and SQIVND (reference sequence). This CDR3 spans 13 amino acids. The CDR3 DNA sequence: TGTGCCAGTAAGACAAGAACTAATGAAAAACTGTTTTTT. The encoded protein is CASKTRTNEKLFF.

The CDR3 loop reads CAISGPRTGPRASDSYEQYF. CDR3 in DNA: TGTGCCATCAGTGGGCCCCGGACAGGGCCCAGGGCTTCGGATTCCTACGAGCAGTACTTC. The chain combines TRBV10-3 with TRBJ2-7; TRBD1 matches at 8 bases. With V trimmed by 4 bases and J by 1 base, 21 bases remained unmatched. The CDR3 loop spans 20 amino acids. Looked up from germline, CDR1 is ENHRY and CDR2 is SYGVKD.

CDR3 sequence (DNA): TGTGCCTGGAGTCGGGCCCGGACAGGGAGCACAGATACGCAGTATTTT. This gives the protein CAWSRARTGSTDTQYF. The chain joins TRBV30 to TRBJ2-3; 8 bases agree with TRBD1. The CDR3 is made up of 16 amino acids. The germline V gene encodes CDR1 GTSNPN and CDR2 SVGIG (reference sequence). Trimming removed 2 bases from V and 0 bases from J; junction bases left unmatched: 7. Full variable domain (outside the CDR3, taken from reference TRBV30 and TRBJ2-3): SQTIHQWPATLVQPVGSPLSLECTVEGTSNPNLYWYRQAAGRGLQLLFYSVGIGQISSEVPQNLSASRPQDRQFILSSKKLLLSDSGFYLCAWSRARTGSTDTQYFGPGTRLTVL.

In this sample, this clone turned up once. The chain uses TRBV4-2 and TRBJ1-4, with a tentative D call TRBD1 (6 bases). CDR3 length: 19 residues. V was shortened by 4 bases and J by 3 bases, with 24 bases between the two germline ends. CDR1 and CDR2 from the germline V gene are LGHNA and YNFKEQ. DNA of the CDR3: TGTGCCAGCAGCCCCACCCCCGCCGGGGGGCGCGGAGCTAATGAAAAACTGTTTTTT. It is translated as CASSPTPAGGRGANEKLFF.

This chain joins TRBV4-2 and TRBJ1-3, with TRBD1 matching over 9 bases. The CDR3 runs 17 residues. V was pared by 1 base and J by 8 bases, with 12 bases of the junction left unmatched. Germline V lookup: CDR1 LGHNA, CDR2 YNFKEQ. The CDR3 spells CASSQGYRGQFGDTIYF. The CDR3 coding sequence is TGTGCCAGCAGCCAAGGGTACAGGGGGCAGTTCGGGGACACCATATATTTT.

The gene calls are TRBV5-1 and TRBJ1-1, with D unresolved. This CDR3 is 15 amino acids long. Germline V gene lookup returns CDR1 SGHRS and CDR2 YFSETQ. Trimming stripped 4 bases from V and 2 bases from J, with 15 bases between. The CDR3: CASSLITNPNTEAFF. The DNA for the CDR3 is TGCGCCAGCAGCCTAATCACTAACCCAAACACTGAAGCTTTCTTT.

The chain has TRBV20-1 and TRBJ1-3; D not certain. CDR3 length: 14 residues. Deletions cut 3 bases from V and 2 bases from J, with 11 bases between. The germline V gene has CDR1 DFQATT and CDR2 SNEGSKA (reference sequence). This CDR3 is CSASHGLAGNTIYF. DNA for the CDR3: TGCAGTGCTAGTCATGGACTCGCTGGAAACACCATATATTTT.

Of note for this clone: Other DNA sequences in this specimen translate into the identical CDR3. The chain links TRBV5-1 to TRBJ2-7, with 10 bases aligning to TRBD2. V dropped 4 bases and J dropped 0; count of bases not matched to a gene: 1. The CDR3 sequence is 14 residues long. Germline loops: CDR1 SGHRS, CDR2 YFSETQ. Here the CDR3 DNA reads TGCGCCAGCAGCCGGACTAGCGGCTCCTACGAGCAGTACTTC. This sequence encodes CASSRTSGSYEQYF.

The V call is TRBV6-5, the J call TRBJ1-1, with TRBD1 matching 8 bases. This CDR3 is built from 14 residues. V shed 7 bases, J shed 4 bases, and the junction held 8 bases outside the gene matches. CDR1 MNHEY and CDR2 SVGAGI come from the germline V gene. CDR3: CASNRQGARTEAFF. The CDR3 coding sequence is TGTGCCAGCAACCGCCAGGGGGCTCGCACTGAAGCTTTCTTT.

V is TRBV3-1 (or the pseudogene TRBV3-2) and J is TRBJ2-7, with TRBD1 matching over 7 bases. The CDR3 has 15 amino acids. Germline V gene sequence: CDR1 LGHDT, CDR2 YNNKEL (reference sequence). Germline trimming cut 4 bases from V and 0 bases from J; bases unmatched to any gene: 6. CDR3 sequence reads: CASSPLDRSSYEQYF. The CDR3 DNA sequence: TGTGCCAGCAGCCCTCTGGACAGGAGCTCCTACGAGCAGTACTTC.

V is TRBV4-1 and J is TRBJ2-1; D uncertain. The V gene's germline CDR1 is MGHRA and CDR2 YSYEKL. The CDR3 totals 13 residues. The V gene lost 4 bases and the J gene lost 10 bases, with 14 bases spanning the gap. The CDR3: CASSPRSSGEQFF. CDR3 sequence (DNA): TGCGCCAGCAGCCCAAGGTCTTCCGGGGAGCAGTTCTTC.

The chain uses TRBV5-1 and TRBJ2-1, with D unresolved. Trimming left V 6 bases short and J 8 bases short, with 9 bases between. Per germline, CDR1 SGHRS and CDR2 YFSETQ. The CDR3 contains 11 residues. The CDR3 region is CASTSSHEQFF. In DNA, the CDR3 is TGCGCCAGCACCTCGTCCCATGAGCAGTTCTTC.

The chain is built from TRBV28 and TRBJ1-5, with D perhaps matching TRBD1 (6 bases). CDR3 length: 17 amino acids. Germline-derived CDR1 and CDR2 are MDHEN and SYDVKM. V was trimmed by 7 bases and J by 6 bases, leaving 25 bases between them. CDR3 in amino acids: CASTLPGVLGGGQPQHF. The CDR3 DNA follows: TGTGCCAGCACCCTTCCAGGGGTCCTAGGGGGTGGTCAGCCCCAGCATTTT.

This clone was seen only a few times. The chain carries TRBV12-2 and TRBJ1-2. TRBV12-2 is a recognized pseudogene. The CDR3 sequence is 17 residues long. CDR3 DNA sequence: TGTGCAAGTCGCTCCTCCCCCGGGGGATTAGGGTACTATGGCTACACCTTC. This sequence encodes CASRSSPGGLGYYGYTF.

The V gene is TRBV1, the J gene TRBJ1-2; the tabulated D call, TRBD1, remains unverified against the DNA. TRBV1 constitutes a pseudogene. The CDR3 extends over 16 amino acids. The CDR3 DNA reads as TGCACCAGCAGCCAAGATGGCGGCAGGGGCGGCTATGGCTACACCTTC. Residues: CTSSQDGGRGGYGYTF.

The rearrangement links TRBV5-8 to TRBJ1-2, with D perhaps matching TRBD1 (6 bases). This CDR3 contains 15 residues. V lost 1 base, J lost 4 bases, and 14 bases lay in between. Germline V gene sequence: CDR1 SGHTS, CDR2 YDEGEE. The CDR3 spells CASSLTRQASYGYTF. CDR3 DNA sequence: TGTGCCAGCAGCTTGACGAGACAGGCCTCCTATGGCTACACCTTC.